This T cell receptor (beta chain) was recorded in a study of CD8 T cells in Susac syndrome. The V segment lost 2 bases and the J segment 2 bases; nucleotides outside the gene matches: 7. The germline V gene has CDR1 KGHSH and CDR2 LQKENI. The CDR3 spans 16 residues. When the RNA was reverse transcribed, random hexamers were used with an input of about 0.5 to 1 ug. An immunoSEQ multiplex PCR amplified TCR beta CDR3 over 54 Vbeta and 13 Jbeta. TCRdb redid the calling of the immunoSEQ multiplex PCR reads with MiXCR, one entry per CDR3 protein. The sample holds about 170,000 distinct CDR3 sequences; under 95% are singletons and the top ten take around 0.1%. This clonotype has a single count. Its target is not known. General study findings and limits: It was acknowledged in the study that the number of individuals who were included in its TCR sequencing and HLA analysis was relatively small.

Material for sequencing was CD4+ T cells from PBMCs. The V call is TRBV18, the J call TRBJ1-2; TRBD1 aligns across 8 bases. The receptor comes from a human donor with multiple sclerosis. As DNA, the CDR3 is TGTGCCAGCTCACCAATGGACAGGGTAGACAACTATGGCTACACCTTC. Its translation is CASSPMDRVDNYGYTF.